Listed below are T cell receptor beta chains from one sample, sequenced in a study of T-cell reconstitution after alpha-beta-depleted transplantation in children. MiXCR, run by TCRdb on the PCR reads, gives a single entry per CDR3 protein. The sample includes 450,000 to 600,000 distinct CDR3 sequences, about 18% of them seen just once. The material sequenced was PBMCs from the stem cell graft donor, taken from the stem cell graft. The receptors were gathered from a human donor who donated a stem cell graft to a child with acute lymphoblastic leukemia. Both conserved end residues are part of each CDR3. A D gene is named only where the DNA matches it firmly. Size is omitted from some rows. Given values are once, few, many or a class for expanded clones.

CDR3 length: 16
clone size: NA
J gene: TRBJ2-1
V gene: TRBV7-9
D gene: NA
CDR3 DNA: TGTGCCAGCAGCCTAGGGTGGCGGGAATCTGATAATGAGCAGTTCTTC
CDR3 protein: CASSLGWRESDNEQFF

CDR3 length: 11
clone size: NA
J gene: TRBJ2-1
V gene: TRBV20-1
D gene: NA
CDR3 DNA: TGCAGTGCTAGTTGGGGTAATGAGCAGTTCTTC
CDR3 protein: CSASWGNEQFF

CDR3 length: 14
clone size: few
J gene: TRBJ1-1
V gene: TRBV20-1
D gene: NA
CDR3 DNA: TGCAGTGCTAGATCGCCCGGCAGAAACACTGAAGCTTTCTTT
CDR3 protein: CSARSPGRNTEAFF

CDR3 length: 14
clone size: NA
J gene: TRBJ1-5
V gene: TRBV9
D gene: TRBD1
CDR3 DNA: TGTGCCAGCAGTGGAGGACAGGGCAATCAGCCCCAGCATTTT
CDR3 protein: CASSGGQGNQPQHF

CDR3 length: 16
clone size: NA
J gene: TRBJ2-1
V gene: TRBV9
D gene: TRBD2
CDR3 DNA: TGTGCCAGCAGCGTAGACTGGGGGGGAGGGTCCGATGAGCAGTTCTTC
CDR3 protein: CASSVDWGGGSDEQFF

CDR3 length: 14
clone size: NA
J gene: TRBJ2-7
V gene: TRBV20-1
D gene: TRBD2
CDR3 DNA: TGCAGTGCTGGGAAGGCTAGCGGAACCTACGAGCAGTACTTC
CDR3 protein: CSAGKASGTYEQYF

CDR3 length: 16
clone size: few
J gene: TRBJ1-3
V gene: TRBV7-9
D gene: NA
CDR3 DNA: TGTGCCAGCAGCTTAGGGGGCAGACCGTCTGGAAACACCATATATTTT
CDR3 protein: CASSLGGRPSGNTIYF

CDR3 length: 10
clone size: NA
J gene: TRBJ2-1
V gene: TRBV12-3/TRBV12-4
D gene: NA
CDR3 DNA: TGTGCCAACACGGGGAATGAGCAGTTCTTC
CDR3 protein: CANTGNEQFF

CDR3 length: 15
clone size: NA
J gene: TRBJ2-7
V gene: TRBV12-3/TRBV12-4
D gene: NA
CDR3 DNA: TGTGCCAGCAGTCTATTCCCCAGGGGCCTCTACGAGCAGTACTTC
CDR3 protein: CASSLFPRGLYEQYF

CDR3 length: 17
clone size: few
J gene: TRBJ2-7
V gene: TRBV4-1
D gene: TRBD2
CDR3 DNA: TGCGCCAGCAGCCAAGGGGGGAGCGGGAGGTTCCCCTACGAGCAGTACTTC
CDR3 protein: CASSQGGSGRFPYEQYF

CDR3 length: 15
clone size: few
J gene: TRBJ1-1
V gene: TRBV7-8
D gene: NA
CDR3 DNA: TGTGCCAGCAGCGCAAGGGTGGGCAGGGACACTGAAGCTTTCTTT
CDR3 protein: CASSARVGRDTEAFF

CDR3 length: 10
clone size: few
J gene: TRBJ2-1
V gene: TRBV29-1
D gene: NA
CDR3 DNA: TGCAGCACTAGCACCAATGAGCAGTTCTTC
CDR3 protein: CSTSTNEQFF

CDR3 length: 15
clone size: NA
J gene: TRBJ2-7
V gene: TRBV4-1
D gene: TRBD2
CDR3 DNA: TGCGCCAGCAGCCACTCTAGCGGTTCGTCCTACGAGCAGTACTTC
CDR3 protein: CASSHSSGSSYEQYF

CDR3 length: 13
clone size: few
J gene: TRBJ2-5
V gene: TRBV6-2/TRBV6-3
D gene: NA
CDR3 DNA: TGTGCCAGCAGCCTAGCCCATTGGGAGACCCAGTACTTC
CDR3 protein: CASSLAHWETQYF

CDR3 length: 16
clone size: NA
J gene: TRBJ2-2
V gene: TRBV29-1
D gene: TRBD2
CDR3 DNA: TGCAGCGTATCGGGACTACCGTTACAGAACACCGGGGAGCTGTTTTTT
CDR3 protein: CSVSGLPLQNTGELFF

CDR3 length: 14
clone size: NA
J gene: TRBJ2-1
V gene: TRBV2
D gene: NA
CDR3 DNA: TGTGCCAGCAGCGAACTACTCACTCGCCTCTATAAGTTCTTC
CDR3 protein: CASSELLTRLYKFF

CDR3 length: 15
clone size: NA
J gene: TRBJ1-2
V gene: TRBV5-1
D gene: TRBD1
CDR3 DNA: TGCGCCAGCAGCCCAGGGACAGGGCTAGGCTATGGCTACACCTTC
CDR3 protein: CASSPGTGLGYGYTF

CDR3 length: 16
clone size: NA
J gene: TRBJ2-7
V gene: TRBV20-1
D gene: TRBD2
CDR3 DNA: TGCAGTGCTAGAGATCCACGGAGGCGGGAGCTTTACGAGCAGTACTTC
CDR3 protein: CSARDPRRRELYEQYF

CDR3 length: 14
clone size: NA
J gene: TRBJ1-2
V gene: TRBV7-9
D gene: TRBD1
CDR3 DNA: TGTGCCAGCAGCCGCGGACAGGGATCGGATGGCTACACCTTC
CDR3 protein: CASSRGQGSDGYTF

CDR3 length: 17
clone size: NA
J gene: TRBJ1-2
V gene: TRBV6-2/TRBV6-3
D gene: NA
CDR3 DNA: TGTGCCAGCAGTGACCTCCAAACTGGGACACGGAACTATGGCTACACCTTC
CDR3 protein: CASSDLQTGTRNYGYTF

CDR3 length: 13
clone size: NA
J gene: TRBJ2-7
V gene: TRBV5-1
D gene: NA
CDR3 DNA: TGCGCCAGCAGCTGGGGGGATCCCTACGAGCAGTACTTC
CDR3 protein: CASSWGDPYEQYF

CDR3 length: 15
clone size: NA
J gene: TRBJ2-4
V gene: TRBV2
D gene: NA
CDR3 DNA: TGTGCCAGCAGTGAATTAGGCCGACCGAAAAACATTCAGTACTTC
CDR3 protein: CASSELGRPKNIQYF

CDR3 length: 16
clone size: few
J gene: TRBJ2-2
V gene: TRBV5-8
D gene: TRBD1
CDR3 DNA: TGTGCCCGCCAGCCCCGACAGGGTACGAACACCGGGGAGCTGTTTTTT
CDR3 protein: CARQPRQGTNTGELFF

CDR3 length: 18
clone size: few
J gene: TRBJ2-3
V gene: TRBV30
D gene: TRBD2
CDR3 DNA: TGTGCCTGGGGTAAACCGGGACTAGCGGCTAAAAGGACAGATACGCAGTATTTT
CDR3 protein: CAWGKPGLAAKRTDTQYF

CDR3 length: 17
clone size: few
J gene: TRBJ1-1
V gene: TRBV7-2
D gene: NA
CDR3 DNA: TGTGCCAGCAGCCCACGAAAGGGGAAGTCGAGGGACACTGAAGCTTTCTTT
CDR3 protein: CASSPRKGKSRDTEAFF

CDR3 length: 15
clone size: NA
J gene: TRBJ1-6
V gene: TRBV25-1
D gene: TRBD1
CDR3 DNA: TGTGCCACCAGGGGGAACGACAGGTATAATTCACCCCTCCACTTT
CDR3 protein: CATRGNDRYNSPLHF

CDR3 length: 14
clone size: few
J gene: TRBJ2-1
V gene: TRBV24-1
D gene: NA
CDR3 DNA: TGTGCCACCAGTGACTCGAGGTGGGGCTATGAGCAGTTCTTC
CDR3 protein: CATSDSRWGYEQFF

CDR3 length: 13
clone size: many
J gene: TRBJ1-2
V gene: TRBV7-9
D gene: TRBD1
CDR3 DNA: TGTGCCAGCAGTGAACAGGGGGGCTATGGCTACACCTTC
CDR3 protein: CASSEQGGYGYTF

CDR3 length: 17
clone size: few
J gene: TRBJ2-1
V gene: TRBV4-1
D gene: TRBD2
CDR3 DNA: TGCGCCAGCAGCCACGTTTTAGCGGGAGGCATTGGGCATGAGCAGTTCTTC
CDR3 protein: CASSHVLAGGIGHEQFF

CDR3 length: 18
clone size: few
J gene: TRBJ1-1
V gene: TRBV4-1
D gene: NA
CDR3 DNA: TGCGCCAGCAGCCGATTAGGACAGCGGGGGGTTAAGAACACTGAAGCTTTCTTT
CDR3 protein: CASSRLGQRGVKNTEAFF

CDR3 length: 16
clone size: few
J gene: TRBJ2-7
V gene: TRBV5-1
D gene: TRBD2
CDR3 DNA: TGCGCCAGCAGCTTGTCGACTAGCGGCTGGGCCTACGAGCAGTACTTC
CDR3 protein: CASSLSTSGWAYEQYF